Below, one T cell receptor beta chain is given with its context. Its antigen is unidentified. Cultured CD4+ T cell DNA was sequenced using the Oncomine TCR Beta short-read assay. Researchers extracted genomic DNA from CD4+ T cells that had been cultured. TCRdb re-derived calls from the PCR reads in MiXCR, one entry per CDR3 protein. The sample has around 25,000 distinct CDR3 sequences, 28% seen once. These data originate in a study of vaccination and CD4 T cells after COVID-19. Study-level information: The convalescents comprised six males and four females, two of them Hispanic.

The time point: late sampling 161 to 241 days after vaccination in a few convalescent patients. Treatment defined: roughly nine-day PBMC culture with coronavirus spike peptide pools or control peptides (ViraFEST assay). With peptide pools, ViraFEST first expanded antigen-specific T cells and afterwards sequenced their TCRs. This TCR came from a human donor who had recovered from COVID-19. This material consisted of CD4+ T cells from blood, cultured in vitro, taken about 7 months after SARS-CoV-2 vaccination.

The DNA for the CDR3 is TGCAGCGTTGACCCGACTAGAAGGGGGACAGATACGCAGTATTTT. Encoded protein: CSVDPTRRGTDTQYF. This chain joins TRBV29-1 and TRBJ2-3, with D perhaps assigned TRBD1 or TRBD2 (6 bases each). The CDR3 covers 15 residues. Germline CDR1 is SQVTM and CDR2 is ANQGSEA. Deletions cut 3 bases from V and 3 bases from J, with 16 bases between.